The 23 T cell receptor beta chains reported below all come from one sample, sequenced in a study of blood T cell repertoires in COVID-19. The method was immunoSEQ multiplex PCR; TCRdb's version includes in-frame clones alone and lacks a portion of them. The table has just under 250,000 clones, 86% seen once. The sequencing sample was made of peripheral blood. All receptors derive from a woman aged 25 to 39 who had recovered from COVID-19.

V is TRBV2 and J is TRBJ1-4; 8 nucleotides match TRBD1. V lost 6 bases to trimming and J lost 12 bases; unmatched junction nucleotides: 9. The CDR3 extends over 13 amino acids. Germline values: CDR1 SNHLY, CDR2 FYNNEI. CDR3 residues: CASRGTGLEELFF. The CDR3 DNA follows: TGTGCCAGCAGGGGGACAGGCCTTGAGGAACTGTTTTTT.

CDR3 nucleotides: TGTGCCAGCAGCGGCCGACTGGGCGAGCAGTACTTC. Residues: CASSGRLGEQYF. The chain joins TRBV9 to TRBJ2-7; no reliable D call. CDR3 length: 12 residues. The germline gives CDR1 SGDLS, CDR2 YYNGEE. Between the trimmed V and J ends, which lost 3 bases and 6 bases, there was a span of 10 bases. Complete variable domain (other parts from reference TRBV9 and TRBJ2-7): DSGVTQTPKHLITATGQRVTLRCSPRSGDLSVYWYQQSLDQGLQFLIQYYNGEERAKGNILERFSAQQFPDLHSELNLSSLELGDSALYFCASSGRLGEQYFGPGTRLTVT.

This chain links TRBV2 with TRBJ2-5, with 11 positions matching TRBD1. V trimming: 6 bases; J trimming: 5 bases; junction bases outside the gene matches: 8. The CDR3 has 15 residues. Germline lookup yields CDR1 SNHLY and CDR2 FYNNEI. In nucleotides, the CDR3 is TGTGCCAGCAGGACCGGGACAGGGGGTTGGGAGACCCAGTACTTC. This gives the protein CASRTGTGGWETQYF. Full variable domain (outside the CDR3, taken from reference TRBV2 and TRBJ2-5): EPEVTQTPSHQVTQMGQEVILRCVPISNHLYFYWYRQILGQKVEFLVSFYNNEISEKSEIFDDQFSVERPDGSNFTLKIRSTKLEDSAMYFCASRTGTGGWETQYFGPGTRLLVL.

In its sample, this clone was seen a few times. J is TRBJ2-2 and V is TRBV11-2; a weak D match, TRBD2 (6 bases). Germline lookup yields CDR1 SGHAT and CDR2 FQNNGV. V gave up 10 bases and J gave up 4 bases, with 10 bases separating them. The CDR3 covers 12 residues. CDR3 coding DNA: TGTGCCAACCGGGGGAGCACCGGGGAGCTGTTTTTT. Its protein is CANRGSTGELFF. The whole variable domain, remainder taken from reference TRBV11-2 and TRBJ2-2, is EAGVAQSPRYKIIEKRQSVAFWCNPISGHATLYWYQQILGQGPKLLIQFQNNGVVDDSQLPKDRFSAERLKGVDSTLKIQPAKLEDSAVYLCANRGSTGELFFGEGSRLTVL.

This chain connects TRBV7-8 to TRBJ1-5; 10 bases are shared with TRBD1. The CDR3 has 15 amino acids. The V segment lost 4 bases and the J segment 4 bases; nucleotides outside the gene matches: 4. The germline V gene has CDR1 SGHVS and CDR2 FQNEAQ. CDR3 DNA sequence: TGTGCCAGCAGCTCCTCGGGACAGGGGAATCAGCCCCAGCATTTT. Encoded protein: CASSSSGQGNQPQHF. Full variable domain (missing parts from reference TRBV7-8 and TRBJ1-5): GAGVSQSPRYKVAKRGQDVALRCDPISGHVSLFWYQQALGQGPEFLTYFQNEAQLDKSGLPSDRFFAERPEGSVSTLKIQRTQQEDSAVYLCASSSSGQGNQPQHFGDGTRLSIL.

The genes are TRBV27 and TRBJ1-4, with TRBD1 identical over 7 bases. CDR1 and CDR2 from the germline V gene are MNHEY and SMNVEV (reference sequence). This CDR3 is built from 15 residues. Trimming at V came to 3 bases and at J to 4 bases, leaving 5 bases not matched to a gene. CDR3 sequence (DNA): TGTGCCAGCAGTTTTTATGGGACAGATAATGAAAAACTGTTTTTT. This codes for CASSFYGTDNEKLFF.

The CDR3 spells CASSFAGRETQYF. The CDR3 nucleotides read TGTGCCAGCAGTTTTGCAGGGCGGGAGACCCAGTACTTC. This chain uses TRBV12-3 or TRBV12-4 with TRBJ2-5, with a possible D match to TRBD1 (5 bases). This CDR3 spans 13 amino acids. V shed 3 bases and J shed 5 bases, with 10 bases lying between them.

The chain joins TRBV10-2 to TRBJ2-1; 10 nucleotides align to TRBD1. With V trimmed by 10 bases and J by 3 bases, 6 bases remained unmatched. Germline CDR1 and CDR2: WSHSY and SAAADI. The CDR3 is 14 amino acids. The CDR3, as DNA: TGCGCCACCACGGGACAGGGGAACTACAATGAGCAGTTCTTC. It yields the protein CATTGQGNYNEQFF.

The chain links TRBV5-4 to TRBJ2-7, with D maybe TRBD2 (5 bases). The CDR3 is 14 residues long. V lost 0 bases to trimming and J lost 3 bases, with 10 bases between them. Germline V lookup: CDR1 SGHNT, CDR2 YYREEE (reference sequence). CDR3 loop: CASSLERAGYEQYF. The CDR3 bases are TGTGCCAGCAGCTTGGAGAGGGCGGGCTACGAGCAGTACTTC.

The chain links TRBV7-9 to TRBJ1-1; perhaps TRBD1 as D (5 bases). The V gene lost 4 bases and the J gene lost 0 bases, with 15 bases spanning the gap. The CDR3 is 16 residues long. CDR1 is SEHNR, CDR2 FQNEAQ, per germline (reference sequence). The CDR3 DNA is TGTGCCAGCAGCTACAAACGAGGGGAGGTGAACACTGAAGCTTTCTTT. Amino acids: CASSYKRGEVNTEAFF.

The rearrangement joins TRBV5-6 to TRBJ1-2; D possibly corresponds to TRBD1 (6 bases). Trimming removed 3 bases from V and 4 bases from J, with 10 bases in between. The germline gives CDR1 SGHDT, CDR2 YYEEEE. The CDR3 spans 13 residues. The CDR3 sequence: CASSSGTSYGYTF. CDR3 bases: TGTGCCAGCAGCTCCGGGACATCCTATGGCTACACCTTC.

This rearrangement joins TRBV11-3 to TRBJ2-5; a possible D gene is TRBD1 (6 bases). The germline V and J ends were trimmed by 4 bases and 4 bases, with 13 bases remaining between them. CDR1 and CDR2 from the germline V gene are SGHNT and YENEEA. The CDR3 extends over 14 amino acids. CDR3 in DNA: TGTGCCAGCAGCTCAAAACAGGGCCCAGAGACCCAGTACTTC. This gives the protein CASSSKQGPETQYF. Looking up the rest from reference TRBV11-3 and TRBJ2-5 gives the full variable domain: EAGVVQSPRYKIIEKKQPVAFWCNPISGHNTLYWYLQNLGQGPELLIRYENEEAVDDSQLPKDRFSAERLKGVDSTLKIQPAELGDSAVYLCASSSKQGPETQYFGPGTRLLVL.

V and J are TRBV9 and TRBJ1-6; D gene uncertain. V lost 2 bases, J lost 1 base, and 7 bases lay in between. CDR1 is SGDLS, CDR2 YYNGEE, per germline. The CDR3 contains 15 residues. The CDR3 nucleotides read TGTGCCAGCAGCGTTGAGGGTTCCTATAATTCACCCCTCCACTTT. Translated: CASSVEGSYNSPLHF. The entire variable domain, with the rest obtained from reference TRBV9 and TRBJ1-6, is as follows: DSGVTQTPKHLITATGQRVTLRCSPRSGDLSVYWYQQSLDQGLQFLIQYYNGEERAKGNILERFSAQQFPDLHSELNLSSLELGDSALYFCASSVEGSYNSPLHFGNGTRLTVT.

The rearrangement links TRBV12-5 to TRBJ2-3; maybe TRBD2 (7 bases). The CDR3 spans 15 residues. The V end lost 7 bases, the J end lost 0 bases, and 14 bases lay between the germline ends. Germline V gives CDR1 LGHNT, CDR2 FRNRAP. The CDR3 bases are TGTGCTAGTGTTGATGGGGGGGCCAGCACAGATACGCAGTATTTT. Its protein product is CASVDGGASTDTQYF.

This chain joins TRBV19 and TRBJ2-2; 7 bases line up with TRBD1. J lost 5 bases, V lost 2 bases, and 8 bases had no gene match. The CDR3 is made up of 16 amino acids. CDR1 LNHDA and CDR2 SQIVND come from the germline V gene (reference sequence). CDR3 protein: CASSIYAPGGTGELFF. For the CDR3, the DNA is TGTGCCAGTAGTATATATGCCCCAGGGGGTACCGGGGAGCTGTTTTTT.

The chain is built from TRBV28 and TRBJ1-3; perhaps TRBD1 as D (5 bases). V was pared by 8 bases and J by 0 bases, with 11 bases between. This CDR3 spans 14 amino acids. Germline V lookup: CDR1 MDHEN, CDR2 SYDVKM. CDR3 amino acids: CASSQASSGNTIYF. In DNA form, the CDR3 reads TGTGCCAGCTCACAGGCCAGCTCTGGAAACACCATATATTTT.

The genes are TRBV2 and TRBJ2-1, with TRBD1 identical over 9 bases. Per the germline V gene, CDR1 is SNHLY and CDR2 is FYNNEI. V lost 5 bases, J lost 1 base, and 9 bases stayed unmatched. The CDR3 has 17 residues. The CDR3 sequence: CASSTDRQGVSYNEQFF. In nucleotides, the CDR3 is TGTGCCAGCAGTACCGACCGACAGGGGGTTTCCTACAATGAGCAGTTCTTC.

This clone was seen only once. V and J are TRBV11-2 and TRBJ2-3; tentatively, D is TRBD2 (5 bases). This CDR3 has 14 residues. The germline CDR1 and CDR2 sequences are SGHAT and FQNNGV. V lost 1 base and J lost 3, with 8 bases in between. The CDR3 region is CASSLGGQTDTQYF. The CDR3 nucleotides read TGTGCCAGCAGCTTAGGAGGGCAGACAGATACGCAGTATTTT.

About this clone: This specimen includes other DNA sequences encoding the same CDR3. The chain is built from TRBV6-1 and TRBJ2-2; 12 nucleotides line up with TRBD2. This CDR3 has 15 residues. V shed 2 bases and J 6 bases; nucleotides not matched to a gene: 1. CDR1 MNHNS and CDR2 SASEGT come from the germline V gene. The CDR3 region has the DNA TGTGCCAGCAGTGAACTAGCGGGGGGGCCCGGGGAGCTGTTTTTT. Protein: CASSELAGGPGELFF.

This clone has a single count. Here the CDR3 DNA reads TGTGCCAGCAGCTTACAACCTGGCGGAAATTCACCCCTCCACTTT. Translated: CASSLQPGGNSPLHF. The chain couples TRBV7-6 to TRBJ1-6; D unresolved. Germline CDR1 and CDR2: SGHVS and FNYEAQ. This CDR3 spans 15 amino acids. Trimming removed 2 bases at V and 7 bases at J, with 12 bases between.

The chain combines TRBV7-2 with TRBJ1-3; a weak D match, TRBD1 (6 bases). The CDR3 consists of 18 residues. Trimming took 5 bases from V and 0 from J, leaving 20 bases between them. Germline assignment: CDR1 SGHTA and CDR2 FQGNSA. The CDR3 region is CASSPEPAGTISGNTIYF. CDR3 sequence (DNA): TGTGCCAGCAGCCCAGAGCCGGCCGGGACAATCTCTGGAAACACCATATATTTT.

V usage is TRBV2 and J usage is TRBJ2-3, with D possibly TRBD2 on 6 matching bases. Trimming stripped 3 bases from V and 10 bases from J, with 8 bases between. There are 11 residues in the CDR3. The germline gives CDR1 SNHLY, CDR2 FYNNEI. The CDR3 DNA is TGTGCCAGCAGTGAGACTAGTCCGCAGTATTTT. This sequence encodes CASSETSPQYF.

The chain combines TRBV2 with TRBJ2-7; maybe TRBD2 (6 bases). Looked up from germline, CDR1 is SNHLY and CDR2 is FYNNEI. With 8 bases removed from V and 3 bases from J, the gap between germline ends came to 20 bases. The CDR3 consists of 15 residues. As DNA, the CDR3 is TGTGCCAGCCTCCCGTGGGGGGTAAACGACTACGAGCAGTACTTC. Amino acids: CASLPWGVNDYEQYF. Looking up the rest from reference TRBV2 and TRBJ2-7 gives the full variable domain: EPEVTQTPSHQVTQMGQEVILRCVPISNHLYFYWYRQILGQKVEFLVSFYNNEISEKSEIFDDQFSVERPDGSNFTLKIRSTKLEDSAMYFCASLPWGVNDYEQYFGPGTRLTVT.